The present entry profiles one TCR beta chain with its context. This clone was detected once. Its antigen is still unknown. Base qualities are not provided; no much larger clone lies one nucleotide away. CDR1 LNHDA and CDR2 SQIVND were looked up in the germline V gene (reference sequence). The CDR3 measures 14 amino acids from cysteine to phenylalanine. The entry retains the CDR3 DNA only, 42 bases that are in frame from base 1. Relative to germline, V is 7 bases shorter and J is 0 bases shorter, with 10 bases between their ends. The data were taken from a study of control samples from healthy donors and cancer patients (dated by TCRdb to about 2020). Library creation used the immunoSEQ multiplex PCR assay. Sourced from immuneACCESS, this table was stored by TCRdb with only in-frame sequences that have V and J called. A share of the clones is absent; for the studies checked, an unresolved V gene accounts for under half, and the remainder has no known explanation. This sample holds roughly 200,000 clones; around 93% were observed only once. In total, the top ten clones hold about 2% of the sample.

The sample comprised blood. This clonotype originated in a man aged 30 to 39 in good health. The chain was built from TRBV19 and TRBJ2-1, with the D gene too uncertain to name. In nucleotide form, the sequence is TGTGCCAGTAAGGGCGCTAGCTCCTACAATGAGCAGTTCTTC. It translates as CASKGASSYNEQFF.